A selection of T cell receptor beta chains follows, all from one sample in a study of T cell repertoires in MIS-A myocarditis. Sequenced by immunoSEQ multiplex PCR; TCRdb stores in-frame clones only, minus some. The sample includes roughly 14,000 clones, around two thirds of them seen just once. The specimen sequenced was left ventricle heart tissue obtained at autopsy. The receptors here all came from a man between 18 and 29 years old with fulminant myocarditis from multisystem inflammatory syndrome in adults (MIS-A) after COVID-19. CDR3s include the opening cysteine and the closing phenylalanine or tryptophan. A D gene is named only where the DNA matches it firmly. Part of the rows lack a size; the others show once, few, many or a class for expanded clones.

j_gene: TRBJ1-5
v_gene: TRBV7-9
abundance: NA
d_gene: NA
CDR3aa: CASSSGQGNQPQHF
CDR3nt: TGTGCCAGCAGCTCAGGTCAGGGGAATCAGCCCCAGCATTTT

j_gene: TRBJ2-2
v_gene: TRBV15
abundance: NA
d_gene: NA
CDR3aa: CATSRVSGDDTGELFF
CDR3nt: TGTGCCACCAGCAGAGTTTCGGGGGACGACACCGGGGAGCTGTTTTTT

j_gene: TRBJ2-7
v_gene: TRBV30
abundance: NA
d_gene: TRBD1
CDR3aa: CAWTGQDSYEQYF
CDR3nt: TGTGCCTGGACGGGACAGGACTCCTACGAGCAGTACTTC

j_gene: TRBJ1-5
v_gene: TRBV2
abundance: NA
d_gene: NA
CDR3aa: CASSEGQGNQPQHF
CDR3nt: TGTGCCAGCAGCGAGGGGCAGGGCAATCAGCCCCAGCATTTT

j_gene: TRBJ2-2
v_gene: TRBV6-5
abundance: few
d_gene: NA
CDR3aa: CASSYPLAGELFF
CDR3nt: TGTGCCAGCAGTTACCCCCTCGCCGGGGAGCTGTTTTTT

j_gene: TRBJ2-2
v_gene: TRBV30
abundance: NA
d_gene: NA
CDR3aa: CAWSTRDSVNTGELFF
CDR3nt: TGTGCCTGGAGTACCCGGGACTCCGTGAACACCGGGGAGCTGTTTTTT

j_gene: TRBJ1-6
v_gene: TRBV6-6
abundance: NA
d_gene: TRBD1
CDR3aa: CASSYEGQVVRPLHF
CDR3nt: TGTGCCAGCAGTTACGAGGGACAGGTAGTACGACCCCTCCACTTT

j_gene: TRBJ2-6
v_gene: TRBV6-5
abundance: few
d_gene: NA
CDR3aa: CASEPSGANVLTF
CDR3nt: TGTGCCAGCGAACCCTCTGGGGCCAACGTCCTGACTTTC

j_gene: TRBJ1-2
v_gene: TRBV28
abundance: once
d_gene: NA
CDR3aa: CASSSGTDYGYTF
CDR3nt: TGTGCCAGCAGTTCCGGGACGGACTATGGCTACACCTTC

j_gene: TRBJ2-7
v_gene: TRBV9
abundance: NA
d_gene: NA
CDR3aa: CASSLRGDFGYEQYF
CDR3nt: TGTGCCAGCAGCTTACGCGGGGATTTCGGGTACGAGCAGTACTTC

j_gene: TRBJ2-5
v_gene: TRBV10-3
abundance: NA
d_gene: TRBD2
CDR3aa: CAISGSSGRARGETQYF
CDR3nt: TGTGCCATCAGTGGCTCTAGCGGGAGGGCCCGGGGGGAGACCCAGTACTTC

j_gene: TRBJ2-1
v_gene: TRBV4-1
abundance: once
d_gene: TRBD2
CDR3aa: CASSHGTRGGEQFF
CDR3nt: TGCGCCAGCAGCCACGGGACTAGGGGGGGAGAGCAGTTCTTC

j_gene: TRBJ2-3
v_gene: TRBV27
abundance: NA
d_gene: TRBD1
CDR3aa: CASSPTGGRSDTQYF
CDR3nt: TGTGCCAGCAGTCCGACAGGGGGCCGCTCAGATACGCAGTATTTT

j_gene: TRBJ1-1
v_gene: TRBV7-2
abundance: NA
d_gene: TRBD1
CDR3aa: CASSPPSGRGLTEAFF
CDR3nt: TGTGCCAGCAGCCCACCCTCGGGAAGGGGGCTGACTGAAGCTTTCTTT

j_gene: TRBJ2-5
v_gene: TRBV6-2/TRBV6-3
abundance: NA
d_gene: TRBD2
CDR3aa: CASSYGRAITQETQYF
CDR3nt: TGTGCCAGCAGTTACGGGAGGGCGATAACTCAAGAGACCCAGTACTTC

j_gene: TRBJ1-2
v_gene: TRBV12-1
abundance: NA
d_gene: NA
CDR3aa: CASRNPGQHVIYGYTF
CDR3nt: TGTGCCAGCCGCAACCCGGGGCAGCACGTTATCTATGGCTACACCTTC

j_gene: TRBJ1-1
v_gene: TRBV5-1
abundance: few
d_gene: NA
CDR3aa: CASSSVTVNTEAFF
CDR3nt: TGCGCCAGCAGCTCAGTGACAGTGAACACTGAAGCTTTCTTT

j_gene: TRBJ1-2
v_gene: TRBV3-1/TRBV3-2
abundance: few
d_gene: NA
CDR3aa: CASSQQDYGYTF
CDR3nt: TGTGCCAGCAGCCAGCAGGATTATGGCTACACCTTC

j_gene: TRBJ2-5
v_gene: TRBV27
abundance: NA
d_gene: TRBD1
CDR3aa: CASSTLRDRGGETQYF
CDR3nt: TGTGCCAGCAGCACTCTACGGGACAGGGGGGGGGAGACCCAGTACTTC

j_gene: TRBJ2-5
v_gene: TRBV9
abundance: NA
d_gene: TRBD1
CDR3aa: CASSAWTGGPVQETQYF
CDR3nt: TGTGCCAGCAGCGCCTGGACAGGGGGCCCAGTTCAAGAGACCCAGTACTTC

j_gene: TRBJ1-4
v_gene: TRBV18
abundance: NA
d_gene: TRBD1
CDR3aa: CASSPFSRAGGREREKLFF
CDR3nt: TGTGCCAGCTCACCATTCTCCAGGGCAGGGGGGCGGGAAAGAGAAAAACTGTTTTTT

j_gene: TRBJ1-1
v_gene: TRBV7-9
abundance: once
d_gene: TRBD1
CDR3aa: CASRPEGQGLTEAFF
CDR3nt: TGTGCCAGCAGACCTGAGGGACAGGGCCTCACTGAAGCTTTCTTT